This TCR beta chain originates from a study of glioma-infiltrating T cells. Study observations and caveats: Gliomas, especially low-grade, showed above-expected tissue-blood divergence; non-neoplastic patients showed below.

The germline V gene encodes CDR1 MDHEN and CDR2 SYDVKM. With termini counted, the CDR3 has 21 amino acids. The iRepertoire nested amplicon-rescue multiplex PCR amplified TCR alpha and beta CDR3s from RNA. From the multiplex PCR reads, TCRdb called clonotypes with MiXCR, one entry per CDR3 protein. The sample has under 130,000 distinct CDR3 sequences; about 28% are singletons. Points on this clonotype: The antigen is unknown. It is unclear where the CDR3 begins or ends on the DNA, so no DNA is shown, and the CDR3 is as TCRdb lists it.

The TCR comes from a human donor with low-grade glioma or glioblastoma, undergoing nonglioma brain surgery, or in good health (not recorded which). The sequenced sample was glioma tissue, nonneoplastic brain tissue, or PBMCs (not recorded which). The V call is TRBV28, the J call TRBJ2-1; the tabulated D call, TRBD1, remains unverified against the DNA. CDR3 residues: CASSFYICSASTGGLSAEQFF.